A single sample gave rise to the 5 T cell receptor beta chains below, sequenced in a study of Graves' ophthalmopathy and Graves' hyperthyroidism. Investigators amplified TCR beta CDR3 regions from RNA transcripts. Second-round multiplex PCR came after first-round RT-PCR with HTBI primers. MiXCR, run by TCRdb on the multiplex PCR reads, gives a single entry per CDR3 protein. The sample holds about 340,000 distinct CDR3 sequences, 17% seen once. Specimen: peripheral blood. Receptors originate from an adult man with Graves' ophthalmopathy.

This clonotype was found many times. This rearrangement joins TRBV12-3 or TRBV12-4 to TRBJ1-5; no reliable D call. The CDR3 totals 14 residues. With 6 bases removed from V and 4 bases from J, the gap between germline ends came to 13 bases. The CDR3 sequence is CASSFTGGNQPQHF. The CDR3, as DNA: TGTGCCAGCAGCTTTACCGGTGGAAATCAGCCCCAGCATTTT.

This clonotype was seen at least ten times. J is TRBJ2-7 and V is TRBV12-3 or TRBV12-4; the D is unclear. V gave up 5 bases and J gave up 1 base, with 6 bases separating them. This CDR3 spans 12 amino acids. CDR3 sequence reads: CASSVLSYEQYF. Written as DNA, the CDR3 is TGTGCCAGCAGTGTCCTATCCTACGAGCAGTACTTC.

In this sample, this clonotype turned up many times. The chain has TRBV24-1 and TRBJ1-1, with a weak D call TRBD1 (5 bases). V dropped 3 bases and J dropped 8 bases, with 9 bases sitting between them. In germline, CDR1 is KGHDR, CDR2 SFDVKD. The CDR3 has 12 amino acids. CDR3 sequence reads: CATSDVWGEAFF. CDR3 sequence (DNA): TGTGCCACCAGTGATGTGTGGGGGGAAGCTTTCTTT.

At least ten counts were recorded for this clonotype. The chain couples TRBV9 to TRBJ1-6, with D hard to call. The germline V gene has CDR1 SGDLS and CDR2 YYNGEE. Trimming took off 0 bases at V and 0 bases at J, with 10 bases between the two ends. The CDR3 consists of 17 residues. The CDR3 nucleotides are TGTGCCAGCAGCGTAGAGGGCCAGAGCTCCTATAATTCACCCCTCCACTTT. It specifies CASSVEGQSSYNSPLHF. Supplemented by reference TRBV9 and TRBJ1-6, the full variable domain reads DSGVTQTPKHLITATGQRVTLRCSPRSGDLSVYWYQQSLDQGLQFLIQYYNGEERAKGNILERFSAQQFPDLHSELNLSSLELGDSALYFCASSVEGQSSYNSPLHFGNGTRLTVT.

This clonotype was observed a handful of times. A much larger clone differs by one base, so this may be a read error. The CDR3 loop reads CASSFFGRAETEYF. The CDR3 bases are TGTGCCAGCAGTTTTTTTGGCAGGGCAGAGACCGAGTACTTC. The V call is TRBV12-3 or TRBV12-4, the J call TRBJ2-5; D is possibly TRBD1 (5 bases). This CDR3 is 14 amino acids long.